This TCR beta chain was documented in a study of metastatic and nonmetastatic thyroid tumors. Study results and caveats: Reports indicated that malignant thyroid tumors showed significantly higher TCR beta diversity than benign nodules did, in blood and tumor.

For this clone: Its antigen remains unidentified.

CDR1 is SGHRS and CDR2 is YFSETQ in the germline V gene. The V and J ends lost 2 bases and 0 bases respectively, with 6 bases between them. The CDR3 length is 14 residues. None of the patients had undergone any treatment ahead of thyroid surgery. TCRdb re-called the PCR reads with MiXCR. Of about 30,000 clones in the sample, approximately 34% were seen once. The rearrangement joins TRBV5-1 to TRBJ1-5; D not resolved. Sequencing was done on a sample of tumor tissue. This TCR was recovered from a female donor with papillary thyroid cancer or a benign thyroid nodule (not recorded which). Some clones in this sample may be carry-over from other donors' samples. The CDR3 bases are TGCGCCAGCAGCTTTTCGGGTAGCAATCAGCCCCAGCATTTT. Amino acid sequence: CASSFSGSNQPQHF.